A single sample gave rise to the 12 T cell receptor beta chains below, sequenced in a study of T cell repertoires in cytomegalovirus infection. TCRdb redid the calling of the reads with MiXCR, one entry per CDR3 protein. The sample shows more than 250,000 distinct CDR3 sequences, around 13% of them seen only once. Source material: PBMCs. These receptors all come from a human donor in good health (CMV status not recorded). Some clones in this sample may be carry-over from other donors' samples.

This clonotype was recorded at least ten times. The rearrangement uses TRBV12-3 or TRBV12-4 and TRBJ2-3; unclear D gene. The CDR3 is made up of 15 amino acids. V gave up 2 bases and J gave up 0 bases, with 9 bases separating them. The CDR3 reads CASSLTAASTDTQYF. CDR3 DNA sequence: TGTGCCAGCAGTTTAACCGCAGCTAGCACAGATACGCAGTATTTT.

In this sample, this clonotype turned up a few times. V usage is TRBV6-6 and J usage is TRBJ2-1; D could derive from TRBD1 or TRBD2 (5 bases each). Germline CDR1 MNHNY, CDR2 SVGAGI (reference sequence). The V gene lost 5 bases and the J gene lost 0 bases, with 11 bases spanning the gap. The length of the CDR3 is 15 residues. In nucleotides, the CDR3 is TGTGCCAGCAGTCGGACTGACAGCTCCTACAATGAGCAGTTCTTC. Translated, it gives CASSRTDSSYNEQFF.

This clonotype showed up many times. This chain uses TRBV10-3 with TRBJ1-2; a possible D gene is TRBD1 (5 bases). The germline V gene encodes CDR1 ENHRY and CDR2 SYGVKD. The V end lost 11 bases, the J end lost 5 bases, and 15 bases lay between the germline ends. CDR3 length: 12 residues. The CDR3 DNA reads TGTGCCCACGGGGCGGATGATTATGGCTACACCTTC. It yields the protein CAHGADDYGYTF.

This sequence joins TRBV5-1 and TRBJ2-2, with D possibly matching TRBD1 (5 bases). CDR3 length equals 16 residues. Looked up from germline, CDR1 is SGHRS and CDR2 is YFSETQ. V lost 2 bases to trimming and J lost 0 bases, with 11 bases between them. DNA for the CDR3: TGCGCCAGCAGCTTCGGACACCTCCCGAACACCGGGGAGCTGTTTTTT. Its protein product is CASSFGHLPNTGELFF.

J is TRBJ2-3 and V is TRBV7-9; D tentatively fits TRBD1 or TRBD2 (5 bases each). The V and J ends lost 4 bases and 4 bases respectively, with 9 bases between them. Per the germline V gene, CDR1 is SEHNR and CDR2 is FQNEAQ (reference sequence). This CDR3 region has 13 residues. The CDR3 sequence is CASSSWGSDTQYF. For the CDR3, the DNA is TGTGCCAGCAGCTCCTGGGGGTCAGATACGCAGTATTTT.

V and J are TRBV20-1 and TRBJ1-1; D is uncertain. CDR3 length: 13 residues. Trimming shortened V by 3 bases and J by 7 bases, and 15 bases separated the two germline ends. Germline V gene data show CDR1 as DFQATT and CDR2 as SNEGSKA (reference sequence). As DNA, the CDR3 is TGCAGTGCTAGGGGTTCTAGACTGCATGAAGCTTTCTTT. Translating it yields CSARGSRLHEAFF.

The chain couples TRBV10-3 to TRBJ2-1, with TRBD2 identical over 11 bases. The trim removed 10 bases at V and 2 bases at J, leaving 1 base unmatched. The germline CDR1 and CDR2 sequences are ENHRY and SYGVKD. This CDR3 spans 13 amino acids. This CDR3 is CANSGRAYNEQFF. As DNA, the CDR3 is TGTGCCAATAGCGGGAGGGCCTACAATGAGCAGTTCTTC.

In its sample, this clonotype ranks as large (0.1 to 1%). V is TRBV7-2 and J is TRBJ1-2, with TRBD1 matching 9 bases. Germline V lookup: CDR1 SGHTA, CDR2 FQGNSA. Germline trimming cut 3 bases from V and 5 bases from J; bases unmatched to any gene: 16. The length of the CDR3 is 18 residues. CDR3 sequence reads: CASSLGGLTGGGSYGYTF. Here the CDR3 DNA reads TGTGCCAGCAGCTTGGGTGGTCTTACAGGGGGCGGATCTTATGGCTACACCTTC. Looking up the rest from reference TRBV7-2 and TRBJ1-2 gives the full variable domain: GAGVSQSPSNKVTEKGKDVELRCDPISGHTALYWYRQSLGQGLEFLIYFQGNSAPDKSGLPSDRFSAERTGGSVSTLTIQRTQQEDSAVYLCASSLGGLTGGGSYGYTFGSGTRLTVV.

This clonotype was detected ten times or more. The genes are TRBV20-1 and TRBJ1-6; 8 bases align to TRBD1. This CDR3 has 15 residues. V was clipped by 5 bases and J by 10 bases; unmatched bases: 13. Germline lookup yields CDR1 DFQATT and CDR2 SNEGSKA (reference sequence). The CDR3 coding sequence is TGCAGTGCTTTCCAGGGGGCAACAGGGGGATCACCCCTCCACTTT. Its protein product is CSAFQGATGGSPLHF.

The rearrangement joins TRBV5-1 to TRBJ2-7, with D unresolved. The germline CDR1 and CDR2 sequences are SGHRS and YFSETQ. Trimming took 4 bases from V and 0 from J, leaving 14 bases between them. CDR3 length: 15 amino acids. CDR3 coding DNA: TGCGCCAGCAGCCCTCGGATGGGCGCCTCCTACGAGCAGTACTTC. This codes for CASSPRMGASYEQYF.

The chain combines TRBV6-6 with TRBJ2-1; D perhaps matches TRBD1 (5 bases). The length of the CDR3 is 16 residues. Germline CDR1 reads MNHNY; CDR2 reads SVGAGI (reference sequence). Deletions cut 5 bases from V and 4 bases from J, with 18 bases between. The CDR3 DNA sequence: TGTGCCAGCAGTAAACTCGACAGCCACCTTTACAATGAGCAGTTCTTC. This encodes CASSKLDSHLYNEQFF.

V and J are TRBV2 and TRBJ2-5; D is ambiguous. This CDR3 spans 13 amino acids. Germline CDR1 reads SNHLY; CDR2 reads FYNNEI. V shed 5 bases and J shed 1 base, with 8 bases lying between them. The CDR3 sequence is CASSPQSQETQYF. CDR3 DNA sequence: TGTGCCAGCAGTCCTCAGTCCCAAGAGACCCAGTACTTC.